Listed below are T cell receptor beta chains from one sample, sequenced in a study of vaccination effects on CD4 cells after COVID-19. Profiling relied on immunoSEQ multiplex PCR, and the TCRdb table lists in-frame clones only, not all of them. The data show around 40,000 clones, around 72% seen once. Their antigens remain unidentified. This material consisted of CD4+ T cells from PBMCs cultured with a peptide pool, taken before COVID-19 vaccination. The source of these receptors is a human donor who had a prior SARS-CoV-2 infection. Each CDR3 is given with its conserved first and last residue.

V,CDR3
TRBV30,CAWSVRVGVAFF
TRBV7-9,CALSRGENEQFF
TRBV9,CASSGPQGGDYNSPLHF
TRBV7-2,CASTSGHRGPDTQYF
TRBV18,CASSLPGTGGYGYTF
TRBV27,CASSDRGWSNQPQHF
TRBV6-2/TRBV6-3,CASSYRPSSRRETQYF
TRBV27,CASSFHPESEQFF
TRBV10-3,CAISESKAGADTQYF
TRBV21-1,CASSKATVGYTF
TRBV4-1,CASSRRTSNTDTQYF
TRBV18,CASSPPRGSGGSYSGANVLTF
TRBV6-4,CASQGRGWGEAFF
TRBV6-5,CASSYSGAFDYGYTF
TRBV18,CASSAQSTDTQYF
TRBV29-1,CSVTQVGGNTIYF
TRBV4-1,CASSQERRSETQYF
TRBV12-5,CASGSNLGGPPYEQYF
TRBV4-2,CASSQDAAIYGYTF
TRBV5-1,CASSLTSGGPTDTQYF
TRBV3-1/TRBV3-2,CASSLNQGQGYTF
TRBV5-1,CASSLVAGSYEQYF
TRBV2,CASSGRLSGNTIYF
TRBV7-2,CASSLVLGETQYF
TRBV5-4,CASSFGRGYSPLHF
TRBV7-9,CASSVGGEAGDQPQHF
TRBV7-2,CASSSQAMGPNTGELFF
TRBV7-9,CASSQSYEQFF
TRBV5-4,CASSSRLAGASETQYF
TRBV9,CASSVSSGTSGASSYNEQFF
TRBV11-3,CASSLPGTGVTIYF
TRBV11-3,CASSLDYGTGQLF
TRBV30,CAWSQGHQPQHF
TRBV23-1,CASSHFGTAIYEQYF
TRBV5-1,CASSLWGPPDNEQFF
TRBV5-1,CASSLLSGTEAFF
TRBV5-1,CASSQTASQETQYF
TRBV10-2,CASAAGSPLKLFF
TRBV5-1,CASSQIPAGGVNEQFF
TRBV20-1,CSASPGLADTQYF
TRBV12-3/TRBV12-4,CASSRGQTTEAFF
TRBV5-1,CASSFDRQGNEKLFF
TRBV4-3,CASSQGPEDEKLFF
TRBV3-1/TRBV3-2,CASSQLDGNEQFF
TRBV19,CASSTGEGLAGKDEQFF
TRBV5-4,CASSLTSGGRGETQYF
TRBV9,CASSVATGEAGDREQYF
TRBV3-1/TRBV3-2,CASSPLSRYGETQYF